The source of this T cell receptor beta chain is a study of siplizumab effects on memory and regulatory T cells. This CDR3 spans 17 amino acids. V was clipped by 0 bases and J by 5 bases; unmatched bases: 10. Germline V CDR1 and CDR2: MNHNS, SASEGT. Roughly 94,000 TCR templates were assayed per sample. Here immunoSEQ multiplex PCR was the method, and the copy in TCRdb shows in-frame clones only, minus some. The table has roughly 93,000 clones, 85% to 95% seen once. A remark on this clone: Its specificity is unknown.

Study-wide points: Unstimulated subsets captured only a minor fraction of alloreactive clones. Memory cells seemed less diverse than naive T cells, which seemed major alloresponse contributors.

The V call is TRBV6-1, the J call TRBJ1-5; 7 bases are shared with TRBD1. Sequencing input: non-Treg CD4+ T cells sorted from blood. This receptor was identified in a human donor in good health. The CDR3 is CASSEAWKRGRDQPQHF. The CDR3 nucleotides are TGTGCCAGCAGTGAAGCGTGGAAGAGGGGGCGGGATCAGCCCCAGCATTTT.